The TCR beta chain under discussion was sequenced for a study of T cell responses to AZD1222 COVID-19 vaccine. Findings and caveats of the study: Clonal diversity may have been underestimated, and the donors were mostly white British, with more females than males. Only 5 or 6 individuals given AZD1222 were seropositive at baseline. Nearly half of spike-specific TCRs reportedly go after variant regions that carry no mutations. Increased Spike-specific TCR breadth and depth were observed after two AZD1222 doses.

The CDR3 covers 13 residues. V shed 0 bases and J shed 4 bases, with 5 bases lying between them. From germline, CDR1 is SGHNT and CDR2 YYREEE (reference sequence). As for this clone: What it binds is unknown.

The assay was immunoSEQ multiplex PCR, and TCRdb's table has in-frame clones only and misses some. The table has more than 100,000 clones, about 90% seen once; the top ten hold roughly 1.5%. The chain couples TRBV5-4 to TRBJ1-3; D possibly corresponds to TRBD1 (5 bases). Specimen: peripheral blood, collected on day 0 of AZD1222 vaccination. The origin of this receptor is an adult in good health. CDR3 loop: CASSLGQGNTIYF. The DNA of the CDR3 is TGTGCCAGCAGCTTGGGACAGGGAAACACCATATATTTT.